This T cell receptor beta chain emerged from a study of T cell responses to AZD1222 COVID-19 vaccine. Clones were sequenced by immunoSEQ multiplex PCR, and TCRdb holds only the in-frame ones, with some missing. The table includes over 100,000 clones, just over 85% detected once. Points from the study as a whole: The donor cohort was predominantly white British with a female majority, and clonal diversity may have been underestimated.

Germline values: CDR1 MNHEY, CDR2 SVGAGI. The CDR3 has 14 amino acids. The ends lost 4 bases at V and 4 bases at J; junction bases unmatched: 4. In regard to this clone: Its antigen is not known.

The material sequenced was peripheral blood, taken on day 0 of AZD1222 vaccination. The sequence came from an adult in good health. The chain uses TRBV6-5 and TRBJ1-1; 9 bases align to TRBD1. CDR3 DNA: TGTGCCAGCAGTTCACCACAGGGGGCCACTGAAGCTTTCTTT. Translation: CASSSPQGATEAFF.